This T cell receptor (beta chain) was retrieved from a study of cytomegalovirus exposure and HLA in healthy donors (dated 2017 in TCRdb). Concerning the study at large: According to a later analysis, one platform produced both the roughly 130 validation repertoires and the approximately 660 repertoires of the first cohort. To predict cytomegalovirus infection status, the study combined high-throughput TCR immunosequencing, statistical association of individual TCRs with disease status, and machine learning. Besides the first cohort of 666 subjects, a separate validation cohort made up of 120 different subjects was used. The study aimed to test whether cataloging public T cell receptors could reveal signatures of past pathogen exposure.

On this clone: The antigen it recognizes is unknown. No quality values exist for individual bases; no much larger clone is one base distant.

The donors were included in the validation cohort of 130 or so subjects, a group kept apart from the roughly 670-subject first cohort. The germline V gene encodes CDR1 MNHNY and CDR2 SVGAGI (reference sequence). Relative to germline, V is missing 5 bases and J is missing 2 bases, with 7 bases of the junction outside any gene match. From the cysteine through the phenylalanine, the CDR3 covers 15 amino acids. This entry keeps only the CDR3 DNA: 45 bases, framed from base 1. The library was made by the immunoSEQ multiplex PCR assay. From the authors' description of their analysis: A statistical classification framework was built for diagnosing cytomegalovirus status from the catalog of TCR beta chain sequences. The source is immuneACCESS, and TCRdb retained only in-frame sequences with V and J called. Part of the clones is not carried over; for the studies checked, unresolved V genes explain less than half of this, and the remainder is unexplained. That table furnishes V, J and clone size, whereas the DNA furnished D and trimming. This sample holds roughly 130,000 clones; approximately 89% were observed only once. Jointly, the top ten make up 3% to 4% of the sample.

Points the paper makes about the study in general: In the study, approximately 160 TCR beta chains were listed as associated with cytomegalovirus. While some public TCRs were present in many individuals, most TCR sequences turned up only very rarely across donors. Three of the identified cytomegalovirus-associated TCR beta chains were confirmed in vitro to be specific for cytomegalovirus antigens. In both the original and validation cohorts, the classifier was reported to diagnose cytomegalovirus status with high specificity and sensitivity. It was suggested by the authors that the approach could potentially be generalized to other disease states and immunological phenotypes. A later analysis found that TCRs clustered in the first cohort also tended to co-occur in the approximately 120 validation repertoires, with 94% of cluster scores above 0. The validation cohort had no HLA typing available for a later analysis, so co-occurrence within that cohort was assessed over all 120 or so repertoires.

The sequenced sample was PBMCs. The sequence links TRBV6-6 to TRBJ2-5, with 8 bases matching TRBD1. The sequence derives from a man aged 25 to 45 in good health and CMV-seronegative. The CDR3 corresponds to CASSGWTGRQETQYF. The nucleotides are TGTGCCAGCAGTGGCTGGACAGGGCGGCAAGAGACCCAGTACTTC.